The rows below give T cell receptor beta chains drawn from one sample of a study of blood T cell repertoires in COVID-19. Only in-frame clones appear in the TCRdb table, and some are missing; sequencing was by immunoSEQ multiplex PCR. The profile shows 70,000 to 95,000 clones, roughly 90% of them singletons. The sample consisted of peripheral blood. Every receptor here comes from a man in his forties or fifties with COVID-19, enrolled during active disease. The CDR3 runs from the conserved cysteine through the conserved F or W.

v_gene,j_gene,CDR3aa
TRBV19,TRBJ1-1,CASSVEWDREAFF
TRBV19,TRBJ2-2,CASSIVGKALTGELFF
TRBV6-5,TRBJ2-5,CASSSRTGRETQYF
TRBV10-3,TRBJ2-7,CAISWEGQHEQYF
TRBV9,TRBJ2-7,CASSSRGDHYEQYF
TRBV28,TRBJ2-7,CASSLGQSFVEQYF
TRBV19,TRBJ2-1,CASSSGQPRDEQFF
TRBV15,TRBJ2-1,CATSRDPPLASSSYNEQFF
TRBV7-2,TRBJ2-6,CASSLWGQGYGANVLTF
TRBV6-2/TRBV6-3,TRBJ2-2,CASSYPSTNTGELFF
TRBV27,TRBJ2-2,CATGVPTNTGELFF
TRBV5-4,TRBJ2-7,CASSATGFDEQYF
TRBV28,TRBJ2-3,CASSGGGTSTDTQYF
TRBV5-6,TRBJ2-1,CASSLGTGSYNEQFF
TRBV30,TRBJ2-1,CAWSEDSKIDEQFF
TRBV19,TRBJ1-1,CASSDTQGWHTEAFF
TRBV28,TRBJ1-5,CASSSGQLDQPQHF
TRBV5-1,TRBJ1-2,CASSLNRDRGRYTF
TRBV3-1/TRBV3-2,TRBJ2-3,CASSLLADTQYF
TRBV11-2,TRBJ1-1,CASSYGGLAFF
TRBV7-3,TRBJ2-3,CASRPKADTQYF
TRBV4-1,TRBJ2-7,CASSQGIAGVAYEQYF
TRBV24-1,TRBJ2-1,CATSDFPSGRGNEQFF
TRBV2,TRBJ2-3,CATTGGLKDTQYF
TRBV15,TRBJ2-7,CATSRGGATYEQYF
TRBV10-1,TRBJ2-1,CASSEGLAGEGPYNEQFF